These T cell receptor beta chains were read from a single sample in a study of cytomegalovirus exposure and HLA in healthy donors. The repertoire was sequenced with immunoSEQ multiplex PCR; TCRdb's copy has only in-frame clones and lacks some. Here the sample spans over 150,000 clones, more than 70% being singletons. The sequencing sample was made of PBMCs. The receptor set was obtained from a boy younger than 10 in good health and CMV-seronegative. Both conserved end residues are part of each CDR3. D genes are given only for firm matches. Size tells how often a clone was seen (once, few, many) or the class of an expanded clone, and some rows leave it out.

j_call d_call v_call clone_size cdr3_aa cdr3_nt
TRBJ2-7 TRBD2 TRBV9 . CASSRASGYEQYF TGTGCCAGCAGCCGGGCTAGCGGCTACGAGCAGTACTTC
TRBJ2-7 TRBD1 TRBV14 . CASSQDRGRFYEQYF TGTGCCAGCAGCCAAGACAGGGGGCGCTTCTACGAGCAGTACTTC
TRBJ2-7 TRBD2 TRBV6-5 . CASSYSGLAPYEQYF TGTGCCAGCAGTTACTCGGGACTAGCACCGTACGAGCAGTACTTC
TRBJ2-1 TRBD2 TRBV28 . CASRSGRGNEQFF TGTGCCAGCCGTAGCGGGAGGGGCAATGAGCAGTTCTTC
TRBJ2-7 . TRBV15 . CATSRATGFNEQYF TGTGCCACCAGCAGAGCCACAGGGTTTAACGAGCAGTACTTC
TRBJ1-3 . TRBV7-9 . CASSLIQGSGNTIYF TGTGCCAGCAGCTTAATACAGGGTAGTGGAAACACCATATATTTT
TRBJ2-5 TRBD2 TRBV5-1 . CASSLTSGRASETQYF TGCGCCAGCAGCTTGACTAGCGGGAGGGCCTCCGAGACCCAGTACTTC
TRBJ2-7 . TRBV20-1 . CSAWGEYEQYF TGCAGTGCTTGGGGGGAATACGAGCAGTACTTC
TRBJ2-7 . TRBV7-3 . CASSLMGQGTYEQYF TGTGCCAGCAGCTTAATGGGTCAGGGAACCTACGAGCAGTACTTC
TRBJ1-1 TRBD1 TRBV19 . CASSRDRGNTEAFF TGTGCCAGTAGTCGGGACAGGGGAAACACTGAAGCTTTCTTT
TRBJ2-3 TRBD2 TRBV18 . CASSIGLARYTDTQYF TGTGCCAGCTCAATTGGACTAGCGCGATACACAGATACGCAGTATTTT
TRBJ1-2 . TRBV7-9 . CASSLAQQGSVGYTF TGTGCCAGCAGCTTAGCGCAACAGGGTAGTGTCGGCTACACCTTC
TRBJ2-7 . TRBV13 . CASSPRTDYEQYF TGTGCCAGCAGCCCCCGTACTGACTACGAGCAGTACTTC
TRBJ2-5 TRBD1 TRBV7-9 . CASSPDRVSQETQYF TGTGCCAGCAGCCCGGACAGGGTGAGCCAAGAGACCCAGTACTTC
TRBJ2-7 . TRBV6-5 once CASSYSTEFHEQYF TGTGCCAGCAGTTACTCGACTGAGTTCCACGAGCAGTACTTC
TRBJ2-7 . TRBV6-5 . CASSYSRADGYEQYF TGTGCCAGCAGTTACTCTCGCGCGGATGGCTACGAGCAGTACTTC
TRBJ2-3 TRBD2 TRBV5-1 . CASSLGGLAGVDTQYF TGCGCCAGCAGCTTGGGGGGCCTAGCGGGAGTAGATACGCAGTATTTT
TRBJ1-2 . TRBV7-9 . CASSLAGAEFDGYTF TGTGCCAGCAGCTTAGCAGGGGCCGAATTCGATGGCTACACCTTC
TRBJ2-2 . TRBV9 . CASSVAKTRTNTGELFF TGTGCCAGCAGCGTAGCTAAGACACGAACGAACACCGGGGAGCTGTTTTTT
TRBJ1-6 . TRBV10-1 . CASTECVDNSPLHF TGCGCCAGCACCGAATGCGTAGATAATTCACCCCTCCACTTT
TRBJ1-1 . TRBV27 . CASSSRGSHTEAFF TGTGCCAGCAGTTCCCGAGGCAGCCACACTGAAGCTTTCTTT
TRBJ2-1 . TRBV10-3 . CAISERESYNEQFF TGTGCCATCAGTGAGCGGGAGTCCTACAATGAGCAGTTCTTC
TRBJ2-7 TRBD2 TRBV29-1 . CSAGLAGAYEQYF TGCAGCGCCGGACTAGCGGGAGCCTACGAGCAGTACTTC
TRBJ2-2 . TRBV4-2 few CASSHGGVRTGELFF TGTGCCAGCAGCCACGGGGGAGTGAGAACCGGGGAGCTGTTTTTT
TRBJ2-1 TRBD1 TRBV4-1 once CASSQDGTTGAGNYNEQFF TGCGCCAGCAGCCAAGATGGGACGACAGGGGCCGGAAACTACAATGAGCAGTTCTTC
TRBJ2-1 TRBD1 TRBV5-6 . CASSHRDRRREQFF TGTGCCAGCTCACATCGGGACAGAAGGCGTGAGCAGTTCTTC
TRBJ2-3 TRBD2 TRBV5-1 . CASSVAGGPTDTQYF TGCGCCAGCAGCGTAGCGGGAGGGCCGACAGATACGCAGTATTTT
TRBJ2-1 TRBD2 TRBV6-1 . CASSEMGLAGNEQFF TGTGCCAGCAGTGAAATGGGACTAGCGGGCAATGAGCAGTTCTTC
TRBJ2-5 . TRBV30 . CAWSRRYQETQYF TGTGCCTGGAGCCGCAGGTACCAAGAGACCCAGTACTTC
TRBJ2-1 TRBD2 TRBV13 . CASSQRLAGSEQFF TGTGCCAGCAGCCAGCGACTAGCGGGATCTGAGCAGTTCTTC
TRBJ2-1 . TRBV5-1 . CASSTTSYNEQFF TGCGCCAGCAGCACGACTTCCTACAATGAGCAGTTCTTC
TRBJ2-7 . TRBV5-8 few CASTEVSGYEQYF TGTGCCAGCACCGAGGTCTCGGGGTACGAGCAGTACTTC
TRBJ1-3 . TRBV11-2 . CASSLRAERTAGNTIYF TGTGCCAGCAGCTTACGGGCAGAACGGACAGCTGGAAACACCATATATTTT
TRBJ2-1 TRBD2 TRBV5-8 . CASSLGGTNYNEQFF TGTGCCAGCAGCTTGGGGGGGACTAACTACAATGAGCAGTTCTTC
TRBJ1-1 TRBD1 TRBV5-1 . CASREQGDTEAFF TGCGCCAGCAGGGAACAGGGGGACACTGAAGCTTTCTTT
TRBJ1-2 TRBD1 TRBV7-9 . CASSFSGQGHYGYTF TGTGCCAGCAGCTTCTCGGGACAGGGCCACTATGGCTACACCTTC
TRBJ2-7 . TRBV6-1 . CASRRDTSYEQYF TGTGCCAGCAGACGGGACACCTCCTACGAGCAGTACTTC
TRBJ1-2 . TRBV4-1 . CASSQGPARVDYTF TGCGCCAGCAGCCAAGGCCCTGCCAGGGTTGACTACACCTTC
TRBJ2-1 TRBD2 TRBV4-1 . CASSHLAGGPYNEQFF TGCGCCAGCAGCCATTTAGCGGGAGGCCCCTACAATGAGCAGTTCTTC
TRBJ2-5 . TRBV5-1 . CASSPGLVGRETQYF TGCGCCAGCAGCCCGGGACTCGTAGGGAGGGAGACCCAGTACTTC
TRBJ1-2 . TRBV28 . CASSLSSYGYTF TGTGCCAGCAGTTTATCGTCCTATGGCTACACCTTC
TRBJ2-7 TRBD2 TRBV6-1 few CASSERGAGGSYEQYF TGTGCCAGCAGCGAACGGGGGGCGGGAGGGTCCTACGAGCAGTACTTC
TRBJ1-2 . TRBV7-2 . CASSLVAGGWDGYTF TGTGCCAGCAGCTTAGTGGCGGGGGGCTGGGATGGCTACACCTTC
TRBJ2-2 . TRBV29-1 once CSVEQRGSLWGELFF TGCAGCGTTGAACAAAGGGGCTCCTTATGGGGGGAGCTGTTTTTT
TRBJ2-7 . TRBV5-4 . CAFFGEETYEQYF TGTGCCTTCTTCGGGGAGGAGACCTACGAGCAGTACTTC
TRBJ2-2 . TRBV2 . CASSGTKNTGELFF TGTGCCAGCAGTGGGACAAAGAACACCGGGGAGCTGTTTTTT
TRBJ2-5 . TRBV5-6 . CASSLQYLETQYF TGTGCCAGCAGCTTGCAGTATCTCGAGACCCAGTACTTC
TRBJ2-2 . TRBV7-8 . CASSLAVAGELFF TGTGCCAGCAGCTTAGCTGTCGCCGGGGAGCTGTTTTTT